The 5 T cell receptor beta chains presented below share a single source sample, sequenced in a study of control samples from healthy donors and cancer patients. Clones were sequenced by immunoSEQ multiplex PCR, and TCRdb holds only the in-frame ones, with some missing. The sample records about 170,000 clones, 93% being singletons. Sequencing input: blood. These receptors all come from an older woman in good health.

This clone has just one count. The V call is TRBV29-1, the J call TRBJ2-1; TRBD1 might be the D (5 bases). The CDR3 spans 13 residues. The germline CDR1 and CDR2 sequences are SQVTM and ANQGSEA. V was clipped by 3 bases and J by 6 bases, with 12 bases between them. As DNA, the CDR3 is TGCAGCGTTGATGGGCAGGGTAGCAATGAGCAGTTCTTC. Protein sequence: CSVDGQGSNEQFF.

DNA for the CDR3: TGCGCCAGCAGCATCAATACCGGGACTCCCGAAGAGACCCAGTACTTC. This translates into CASSINTGTPEETQYF. This rearrangement joins TRBV5-1 to TRBJ2-5; a weak D match, TRBD2 (6 bases). Germline CDR1 and CDR2: SGHRS and YFSETQ. This CDR3 has 16 residues. V lost 4 bases to trimming and J lost 3 bases, with 19 bases between them.

A word on this clone: Other DNA sequences within the sample encode an identical CDR3. J is TRBJ1-1 and V is TRBV5-1; TRBD1 matches at 9 bases. The length of the CDR3 is 14 residues. The junction had 0 bases not matched to a gene; V was cut back by 2 bases and J by 1 base. Germline V gene lookup returns CDR1 SGHRS and CDR2 YFSETQ. CDR3 DNA sequence: TGCGCCAGCAGCTTACAGGGGGCGAACACTGAAGCTTTCTTT. It translates to CASSLQGANTEAFF.

This sequence joins TRBV3-1 (or the pseudogene TRBV3-2) and TRBJ1-2; TRBD1 aligns across 8 bases. CDR3 length: 14 residues. V lost 3 bases, J lost 4 bases, and 4 bases stayed unmatched. Germline V gives CDR1 LGHDT, CDR2 YNNKEL (reference sequence). CDR3 sequence: CASSHQGAVYGYTF. CDR3 DNA: TGTGCCAGCAGCCATCAGGGGGCGGTCTATGGCTACACCTTC.

The chain joins TRBV5-1 to TRBJ2-3, with no clear D. The CDR3 runs to 17 residues. Per the germline V gene, CDR1 is SGHRS and CDR2 is YFSETQ. Deletions cut 4 bases from V and 2 bases from J, with 20 bases between. The CDR3 bases are TGCGCCAGCAGCGAAGGCATATCGAGAGACTTCACAGATACGCAGTATTTT. This sequence encodes CASSEGISRDFTDTQYF.